The present entry profiles one TCR beta chain with its context. The data originate from a study of blood T cell repertoires in COVID-19. Study-wide background: There were acute and convalescent COVID-19 samples, and they came from the United States, Italy and Spain.

The V and J ends lost 3 bases and 3 bases, in that order; junction bases with no gene match: 18. The CDR3 spans 19 residues. The germline V gene has CDR1 MGHRA and CDR2 YSYEKL. Participants, about 18 to 90 years old, spanned fewer than 25 US areas. Participants' own reports of clinical history determined their cohort assignment. Recovery among Cohort 3 donors was established by two negative PCRs, clearance, or symptom resolution. The table came from immunoSEQ multiplex PCR; TCRdb's copy has only in-frame clones and leaves some out. This sample has about 480,000 clones; roughly 90% occur once, and the top ten carry 1.5% to 2%.

The sequencing input was PBMCs or T cells enriched from blood (not recorded which). The sequence was obtained from a woman aged 40 to 50 who had recovered from COVID-19. The chain uses TRBV4-1 and TRBJ2-7, with TRBD2 matching 9 bases. The CDR3 sequence: CASSQPRGWGLAGNYEQYF. CDR3 coding DNA: TGCGCCAGCAGCCAGCCCAGGGGTTGGGGCCTAGCGGGAAACTACGAGCAGTACTTC.